A selection of T cell receptor beta chains follows, all from one sample in a study of T cells in Graves' hyperthyroidism and ophthalmopathy. From the multiplex PCR reads, TCRdb called clonotypes with MiXCR, one entry per CDR3 protein. There are around 720,000 distinct CDR3 sequences in the sample; roughly a third occur only once, and 31% lies in the top ten. The sequencing input was blood. These receptors were obtained from a woman aged 40 to 49 with Graves' hyperthyroidism. CDR3s leave out the opening cysteine and the closing phenylalanine or tryptophan.

v_gene | CDR3aa
TRBV5-1 | ASSPPSWEGRDSPLH
TRBV13 | ASSSRRGAYEQY
TRBV7-3 | ASSQGEPPNTEAF
TRBV4-1 | ASSQIPDSRDTEAF
TRBV2 | ASSSTGVNQPQH
TRBV6-5 | ASSLPSSGTAF
TRBV2 | ASSEAGTGSSPLH
TRBV11-2 | ASSLDLASRYTGELF
TRBV20-1 | SALVRGNQPQH
TRBV12-3/TRBV12-4 | ASSPRQGKYYGYT
TRBV6-5 | ASSEADRAFNQPQH
TRBV7-9 | ASSYRPGADEAF
TRBV9 | ASSVAAGTTYGYT
TRBV12-3/TRBV12-4 | ASSRPGQGVSPLH
TRBV6-5 | ASSYERTQY
TRBV14 | ATSRGGNTEAF
TRBV20-1 | SAKDRYTEAF
TRBV11-2 | ASSLFRWSYEQY
TRBV5-4 | ASSLPPGSNYGYT
TRBV27 | ASRPGTGSSYGYT
TRBV3-1 | ASSQDRVLPGAEAF
TRBV4-2 | ASSQEAKIGYT
TRBV7-9 | ASSQGWGTGRDDEQY
TRBV19 | ASRAGRVSGYT
TRBV20-1 | SARPGQGGLAYGYT
TRBV10-2 | ASSVVESNQPQH
TRBV7-9 | ASSLGEARGYT
TRBV9 | ASSPGGGIQPQH
TRBV2 | ASRGVMNAEAF
TRBV19 | ASSIRRGQGDSPLH
TRBV7-2 | ASSRDRGDEKLF
TRBV7-8 | ASRTGMHNEQF
TRBV2 | ASSETGSSH
TRBV7-2 | ASSFGRGDALGAF
TRBV4-3 | ASSQGQGVSYEQY
TRBV12-3/TRBV12-4 | ASSLSIGFGNQPQH
TRBV10-3 | AITPTGVQETQY
TRBV6-5 | ASSYGAAGEGSEQY
TRBV11-1 | ASSPRGTGVAGNTIY
TRBV6-5 | AISYSTDNYEQY